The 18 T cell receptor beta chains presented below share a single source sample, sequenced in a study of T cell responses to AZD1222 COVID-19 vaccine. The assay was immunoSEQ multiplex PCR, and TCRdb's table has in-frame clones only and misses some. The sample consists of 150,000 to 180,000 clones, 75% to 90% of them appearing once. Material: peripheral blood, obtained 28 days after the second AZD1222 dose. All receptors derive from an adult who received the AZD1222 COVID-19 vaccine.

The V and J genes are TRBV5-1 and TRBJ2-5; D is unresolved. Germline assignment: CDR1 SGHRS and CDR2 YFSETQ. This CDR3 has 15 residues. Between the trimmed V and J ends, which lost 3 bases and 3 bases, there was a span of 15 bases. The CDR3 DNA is TGCGCCAGCAGCTCCACCCATTCGGGTAAAGAGACCCAGTACTTC. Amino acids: CASSSTHSGKETQYF.

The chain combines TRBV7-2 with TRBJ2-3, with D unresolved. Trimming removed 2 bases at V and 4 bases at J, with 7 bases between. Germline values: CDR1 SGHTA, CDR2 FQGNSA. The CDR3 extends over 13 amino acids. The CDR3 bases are TGTGCCAGCAGCTTAAATAGGGCAGATACGCAGTATTTT. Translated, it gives CASSLNRADTQYF. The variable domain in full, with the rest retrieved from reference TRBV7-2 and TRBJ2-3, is GAGVSQSPSNKVTEKGKDVELRCDPISGHTALYWYRQSLGQGLEFLIYFQGNSAPDKSGLPSDRFSAERTGGSVSTLTIQRTQQEDSAVYLCASSLNRADTQYFGPGTRLTVL.

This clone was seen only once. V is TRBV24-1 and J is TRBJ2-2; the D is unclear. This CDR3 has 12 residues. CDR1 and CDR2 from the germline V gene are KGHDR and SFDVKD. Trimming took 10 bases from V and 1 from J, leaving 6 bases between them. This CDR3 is CATSKNTGELFF. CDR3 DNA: TGTGCCACTTCAAAGAACACCGGGGAGCTGTTTTTT.

The CDR3 protein is CASSFQHGYYGYTF. The CDR3 DNA sequence: TGCGCCAGCAGCTTTCAGCACGGCTACTATGGCTACACCTTC. The gene calls are TRBV5-1 and TRBJ1-2; D is ambiguous. Trimming shortened V by 2 bases and J by 3 bases, and 11 bases separated the two germline ends. The CDR3 has 14 residues. Germline V lookup: CDR1 SGHRS, CDR2 YFSETQ.

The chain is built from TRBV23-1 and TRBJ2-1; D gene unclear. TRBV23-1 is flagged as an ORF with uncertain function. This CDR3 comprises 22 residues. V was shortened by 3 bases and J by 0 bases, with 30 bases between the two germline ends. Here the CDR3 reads CASSHPPMYEPDKKSSYNEQFF. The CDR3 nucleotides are TGCGCCAGCAGTCATCCACCAATGTACGAGCCGGATAAGAAGAGCTCCTACAATGAGCAGTTCTTC.

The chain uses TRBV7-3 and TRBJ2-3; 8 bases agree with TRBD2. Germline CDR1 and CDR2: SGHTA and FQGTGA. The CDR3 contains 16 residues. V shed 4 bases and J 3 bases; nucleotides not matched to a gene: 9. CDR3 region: CASSSDSTGGTDTQYF. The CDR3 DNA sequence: TGTGCCAGCAGCTCGGACTCGACGGGAGGGACAGATACGCAGTATTTT.

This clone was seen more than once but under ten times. The CDR3 DNA reads as TGCGCCAGCAGCCAAGAGACGGGGGGATACAGCACAGATACGCAGTATTTT. Its translation is CASSQETGGYSTDTQYF. The chain joins TRBV4-1 to TRBJ2-3, with TRBD2 identical over 7 bases. V shed 0 bases and J 0 bases; nucleotides not matched to a gene: 6. In germline, CDR1 is MGHRA, CDR2 YSYEKL. CDR3 length: 17 amino acids.

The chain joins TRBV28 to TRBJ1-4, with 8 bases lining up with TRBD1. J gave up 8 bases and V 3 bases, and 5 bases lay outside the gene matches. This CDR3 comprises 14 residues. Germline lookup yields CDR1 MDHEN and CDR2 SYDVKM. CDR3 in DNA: TGTGCCAGCAGTTTCCCAGGGGGCGAAGAAAAACTGTTTTTT. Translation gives CASSFPGGEEKLFF.

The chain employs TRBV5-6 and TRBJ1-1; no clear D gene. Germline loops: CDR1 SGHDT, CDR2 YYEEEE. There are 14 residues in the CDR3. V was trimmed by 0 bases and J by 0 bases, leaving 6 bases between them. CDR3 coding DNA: TGTGCCAGCAGCTTGGTAGGGTTGAACACTGAAGCTTTCTTT. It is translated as CASSLVGLNTEAFF.

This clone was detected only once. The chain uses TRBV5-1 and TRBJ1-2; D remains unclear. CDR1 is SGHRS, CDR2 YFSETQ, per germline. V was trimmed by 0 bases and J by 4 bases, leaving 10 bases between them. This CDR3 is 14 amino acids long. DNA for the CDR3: TGCGCCAGCAGCTTGGAGGTCGGCATCTATGGCTACACCTTC. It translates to CASSLEVGIYGYTF.

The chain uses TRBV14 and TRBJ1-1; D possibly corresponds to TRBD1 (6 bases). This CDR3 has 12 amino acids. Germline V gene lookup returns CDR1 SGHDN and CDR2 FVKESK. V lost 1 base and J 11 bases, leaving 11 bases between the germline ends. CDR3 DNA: TGTGCCAGCAGCCAAGCGGGGGCGCGGGCTTTCTTT. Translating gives CASSQAGARAFF.

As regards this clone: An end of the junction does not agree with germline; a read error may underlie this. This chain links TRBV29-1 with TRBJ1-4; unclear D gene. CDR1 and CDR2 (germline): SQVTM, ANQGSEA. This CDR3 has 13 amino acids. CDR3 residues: CSVERGGNGKLFF. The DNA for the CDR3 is TGCAGCGTTGAAAGAGGTGGGAATGGAAAACTGTTTTTT.

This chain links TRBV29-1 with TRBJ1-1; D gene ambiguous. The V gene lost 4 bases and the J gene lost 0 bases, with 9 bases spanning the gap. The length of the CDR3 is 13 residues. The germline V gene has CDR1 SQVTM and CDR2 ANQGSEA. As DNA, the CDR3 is TGCAGCGTTGCTAGGGAATTGAACACTGAAGCTTTCTTT. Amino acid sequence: CSVARELNTEAFF.

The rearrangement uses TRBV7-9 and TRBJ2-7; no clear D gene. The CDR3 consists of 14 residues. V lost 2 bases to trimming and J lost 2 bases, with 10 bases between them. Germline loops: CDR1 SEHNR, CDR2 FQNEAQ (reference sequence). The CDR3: CASSLNGQTYEQYF. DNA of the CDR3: TGTGCCAGCAGCTTAAACGGGCAGACCTACGAGCAGTACTTC.

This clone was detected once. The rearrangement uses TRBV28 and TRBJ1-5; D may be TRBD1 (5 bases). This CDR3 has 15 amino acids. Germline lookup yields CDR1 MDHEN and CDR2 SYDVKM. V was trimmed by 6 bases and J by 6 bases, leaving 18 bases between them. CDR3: CASSSGTDDRQPQHF. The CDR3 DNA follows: TGTGCCAGCAGCTCCGGGACGGACGACCGTCAGCCCCAGCATTTT.

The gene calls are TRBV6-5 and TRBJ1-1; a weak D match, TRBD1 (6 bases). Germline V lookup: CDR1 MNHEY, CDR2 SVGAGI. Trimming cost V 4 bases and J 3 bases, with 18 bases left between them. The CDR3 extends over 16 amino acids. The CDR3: CASSSISDRKDTEAFF. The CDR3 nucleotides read TGTGCCAGCAGTTCAATTTCTGACAGGAAAGACACTGAAGCTTTCTTT.

The CDR3 sequence is CASSQDGSSNQPQHF. DNA for the CDR3: TGCGCCAGCAGCCAAGATGGCTCTAGCAATCAGCCCCAGCATTTT. The rearrangement uses TRBV4-3 and TRBJ1-5; no firm D call. Germline V gives CDR1 LGHNA, CDR2 YSLEER. V lost 0 bases, J lost 0 bases, and 6 bases lay in between. CDR3 length equals 15 residues.

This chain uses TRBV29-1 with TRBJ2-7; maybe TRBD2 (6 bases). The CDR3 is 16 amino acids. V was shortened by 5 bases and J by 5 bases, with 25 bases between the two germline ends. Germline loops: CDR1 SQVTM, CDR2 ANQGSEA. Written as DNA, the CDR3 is TGCAGCGTTCGGTCTGGGGTGGAGGGCGCGACCAACGAGCAGTACTTC. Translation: CSVRSGVEGATNEQYF.